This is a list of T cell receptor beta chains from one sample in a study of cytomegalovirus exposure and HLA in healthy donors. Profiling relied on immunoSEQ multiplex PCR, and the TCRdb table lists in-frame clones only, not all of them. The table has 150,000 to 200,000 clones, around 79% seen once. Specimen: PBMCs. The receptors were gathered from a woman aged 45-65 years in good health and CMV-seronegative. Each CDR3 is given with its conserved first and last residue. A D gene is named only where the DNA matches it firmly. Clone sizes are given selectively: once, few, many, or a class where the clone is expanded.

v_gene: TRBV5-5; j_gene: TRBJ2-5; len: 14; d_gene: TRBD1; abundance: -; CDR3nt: TGTGCCAGCAGCCCGGGACAGGGGAGGGAGACCCAGTACTTC; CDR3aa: CASSPGQGRETQYF
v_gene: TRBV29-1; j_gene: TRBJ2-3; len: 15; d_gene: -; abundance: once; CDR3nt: TGCAGCGCCATTCGCGACAGCCAGAGGTCTGATACGCAGTATTTT; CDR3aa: CSAIRDSQRSDTQYF
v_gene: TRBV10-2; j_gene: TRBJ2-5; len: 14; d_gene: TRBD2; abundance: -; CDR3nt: TGCGCCAGCAGTGAGGGGACTAGAAGAGAGACCCAGTACTTC; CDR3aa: CASSEGTRRETQYF
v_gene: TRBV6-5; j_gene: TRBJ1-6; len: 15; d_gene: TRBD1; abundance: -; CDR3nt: TGTGCCAGCAGTTACGGGCAGGGGGGTTATTCACCCCTCCACTTT; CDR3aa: CASSYGQGGYSPLHF
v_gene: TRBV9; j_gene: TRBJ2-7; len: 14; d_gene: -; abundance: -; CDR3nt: TGTGCCAGCAGCGTACACTGGAGCTCCTACGAGCAGTACTTC; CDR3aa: CASSVHWSSYEQYF
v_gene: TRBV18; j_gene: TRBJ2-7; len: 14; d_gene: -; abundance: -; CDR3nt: TGTGCCAGCTCACCAATTCTGCCTCCGCGGGAGCAGTACTTC; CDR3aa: CASSPILPPREQYF
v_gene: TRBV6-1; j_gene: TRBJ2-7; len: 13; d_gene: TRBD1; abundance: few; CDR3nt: TGTGCCAGCACGCCGGGACAGAGGTACGAGCAGTACTTC; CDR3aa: CASTPGQRYEQYF
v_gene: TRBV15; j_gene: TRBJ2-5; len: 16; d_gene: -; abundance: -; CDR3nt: TGTGCCACCAGCAGGGATCACAGGGTTGGGCAAGAGACCCAGTACTTC; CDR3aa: CATSRDHRVGQETQYF
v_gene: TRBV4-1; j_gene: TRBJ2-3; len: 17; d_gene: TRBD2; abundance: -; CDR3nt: TGCGCCAGCAGCGAATATCCGGGACTAGCGGGGGGAGATACGCAGTATTTT; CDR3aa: CASSEYPGLAGGDTQYF
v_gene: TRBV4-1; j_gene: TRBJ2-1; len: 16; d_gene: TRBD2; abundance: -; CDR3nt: TGCGCCAGCAGCCCCCCAGGGGCGGGAGGGGTAAATGAGCAGTTCTTC; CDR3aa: CASSPPGAGGVNEQFF
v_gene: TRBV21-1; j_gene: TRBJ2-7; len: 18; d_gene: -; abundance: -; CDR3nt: TGTGCCAGCAGCAAAGCGCTGCAACAGGGGGGTCTAGCCTACGAGCAGTACTTC; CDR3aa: CASSKALQQGGLAYEQYF
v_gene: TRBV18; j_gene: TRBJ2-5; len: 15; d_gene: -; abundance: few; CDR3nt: TGTGCCAGCTCACCGCTCGGGAGCGACGTGGAGACCCAGTACTTC; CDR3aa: CASSPLGSDVETQYF
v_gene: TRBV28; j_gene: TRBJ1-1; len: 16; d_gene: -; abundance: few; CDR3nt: TGTGCCAGCAGTCCCTACAGTTCAGGTTATGTGACTGAAGCTTTCTTT; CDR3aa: CASSPYSSGYVTEAFF
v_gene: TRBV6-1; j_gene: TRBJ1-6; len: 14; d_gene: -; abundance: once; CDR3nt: TGTGCCAGCAGTCTGCAGACGGAGAATTCACCCCTCCACTTT; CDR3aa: CASSLQTENSPLHF
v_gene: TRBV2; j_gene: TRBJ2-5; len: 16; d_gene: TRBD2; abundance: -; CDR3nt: TGTGCCAGCAGCCCCCCCGGGGGGGCTAGTCAAGAGACCCAGTACTTC; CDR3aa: CASSPPGGASQETQYF
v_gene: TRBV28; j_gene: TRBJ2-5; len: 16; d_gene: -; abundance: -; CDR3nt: TGTGCCAGCAGTCCACACACTAGCCGGGGTCAAGAGACCCAGTACTTC; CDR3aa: CASSPHTSRGQETQYF
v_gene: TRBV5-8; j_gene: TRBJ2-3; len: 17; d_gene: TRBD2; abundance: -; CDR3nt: TGTGCCAGCCCCTACCCTCCGGGGCTAGCGGGGGCAGATACGCAGTATTTT; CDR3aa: CASPYPPGLAGADTQYF
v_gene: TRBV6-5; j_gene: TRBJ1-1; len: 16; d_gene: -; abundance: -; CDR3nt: TGTGCCAGCAGTTACTCCTTGGAACAGGGCGGCACTGAAGCTTTCTTT; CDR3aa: CASSYSLEQGGTEAFF
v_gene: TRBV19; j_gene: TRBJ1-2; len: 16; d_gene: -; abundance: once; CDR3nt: TGTGCCAGTAGTATCCGAACCGCGTCCAATGACTATGGCTACACCTTC; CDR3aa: CASSIRTASNDYGYTF
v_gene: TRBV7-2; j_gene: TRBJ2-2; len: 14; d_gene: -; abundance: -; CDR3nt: TGTGCCAGCAGGCGGGGGCCCAACACCGGGGAGCTGTTTTTT; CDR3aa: CASRRGPNTGELFF
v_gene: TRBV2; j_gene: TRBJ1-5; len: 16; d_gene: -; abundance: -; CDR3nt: TGTGCCAGCAGTGAAGACGGAGGCGCCACGCATCAGCCCCAGCATTTT; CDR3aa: CASSEDGGATHQPQHF
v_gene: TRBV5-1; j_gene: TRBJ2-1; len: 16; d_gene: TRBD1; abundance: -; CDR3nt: TGCGCCAGCAGCGGGGGGACAGGGGGCTCCTACAATGAGCAGTTCTTC; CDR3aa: CASSGGTGGSYNEQFF
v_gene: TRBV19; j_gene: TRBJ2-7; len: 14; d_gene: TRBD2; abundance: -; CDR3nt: TGTGCCAGTAGTCCATCGGGACTAGCGTACGAGCAGTACTTC; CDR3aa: CASSPSGLAYEQYF
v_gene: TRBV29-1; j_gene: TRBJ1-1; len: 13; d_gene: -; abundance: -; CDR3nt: TGCAGCGTTGAACGGGGAACGGGCACTGAAGCTTTCTTT; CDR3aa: CSVERGTGTEAFF